This is a list of T cell receptor beta chains from one sample in a study. TCRdb re-called the 5' RACE reads with MiXCR, one entry per CDR3 protein. Altogether 25,000 to 40,000 distinct CDR3 sequences are present, around 22% being singletons, with the ten largest covering approximately 4%. The specimen was memory CD4+ T cells sorted from blood. These receptors originate from a female donor with breast cancer. The CDR3 runs from the conserved cysteine through the conserved F or W. A D gene is named only where the DNA matches it firmly. Size tells how often a clone was seen (once, few, many) or the class of an expanded clone, and some rows leave it out.

d_call cdr3_length clone_size j_call v_call cdr3_nt cdr3_aa
NA 14 medium-sized TRBJ1-1 TRBV20-1 TGCAGTTTCGATGAGGGGAGGTACATGTTAAAAGCTTTCTTT CSFDEGRYMLKAFF
TRBD1 15 NA TRBJ1-5 TRBV4-1 TGCGCCAGCAGCCGATGGACAGGGGAAGGTCAGCCCCAGCATTTT CASSRWTGEGQPQHF
NA 13 NA TRBJ2-1 TRBV6-5 TGTGCCAGCGGAGCTAAGAGATACAATGAGCAGTCCTTC CASGAKRYNEQSF
TRBD1 15 once TRBJ2-3 TRBV9 TGTGCCAGCAGCGGACAGGGGGCTTCCACAGATACGCAGTGTTTT CASSGQGASTDTQCF
NA 13 few TRBJ2-3 TRBV7-2 TGTGCCAGCAGGAGGCTTATCAGAGATACGCAGTATTTT CASRRLIRDTQYF
TRBD2 15 NA TRBJ2-1 TRBV9 TGTGCCAGCAGCGTAGGGGGGGGCTCCTACAATGAGCAGTTCTTC CASSVGGGSYNEQFF
TRBD2 17 NA TRBJ2-3 TRBV18 TGTGCCAGCTCACCACCCTTTAGCGGGGGGGCCAAGGATACGCAGTATTTT CASSPPFSGGAKDTQYF
NA 12 NA TRBJ2-7 TRBV27 TGTGCCAGCAGTCCCCGCTCCTACGAGCAGTACTTC CASSPRSYEQYF
NA 11 few TRBJ2-2 TRBV27 TGTGCCAGCCGGAACACCGGGGAGCTGTTTTTT CASRNTGELFF
NA 13 many TRBJ1-2 TRBV5-1 TGCGCCAGCAGCCCGATAGGTGGCTATGGCTACACCTTC CASSPIGGYGYTF
NA 14 NA TRBJ1-5 TRBV12-3/TRBV12-4 TGTGCCAGCAGTTTACAACCTCGGGTGGAGCCCCAGCATTTT CASSLQPRVEPQHF
NA 15 many TRBJ1-6 TRBV7-8 TGTGCCAGCAGCTTAGATCGGATCGTAAATTCACCCCTCCACTTT CASSLDRIVNSPLHF
TRBD1 13 NA TRBJ2-7 TRBV6-5 TGTGCCAGCAGTTACTTAGGGGGCCGCGAGCAGTACTTC CASSYLGGREQYF
NA 14 NA TRBJ1-2 TRBV30 TGTGCCTTCGATGGGGACTCCCCCTCTTATGGCTACACCTTC CAFDGDSPSYGYTF
NA 17 NA TRBJ2-3 TRBV4-3 TGCGCCAGCAGCCAAGTCTGGGCCAGCGGAAGCACAGATACGCAGTATTTT CASSQVWASGSTDTQYF
TRBD1 14 few TRBJ1-2 TRBV27 TGTGCCAGCCGCAACAGGGGGCGCGCCTATGGCTACACCTTC CASRNRGRAYGYTF
NA 13 many TRBJ2-3 TRBV5-1 TGCGCCAGCTTGAATCCTGGGGCAGATACGCAGTATTTT CASLNPGADTQYF
NA 15 many TRBJ2-1 TRBV7-9 TGTGCCAGCAGCTCGGGAAGGGGCTCCTACAATGAGCAGTTCTTC CASSSGRGSYNEQFF
NA 11 NA TRBJ2-6 TRBV15 TGTGCCACCAGCACTTCCAACGTCCTGACTTTC CATSTSNVLTF
NA 19 few TRBJ2-2 TRBV7-2 TGTGCCAGCAGCTCTTGGGACTTACGGGACAGCGTTAACACCGGGGAGCTGTTTTTT CASSSWDLRDSVNTGELFF
NA 16 NA TRBJ2-3 TRBV4-1 TGCGCCAGCAGCCAAGCCACTGACCCGCTCACAGATACGCAGTATTTT CASSQATDPLTDTQYF
NA 15 NA TRBJ1-4 TRBV11-2 TGTGCCAGCAGCGCGAACGGTCCGACTAATGAAAAACTGTTTTTT CASSANGPTNEKLFF
NA 13 NA TRBJ2-7 TRBV9 TGTGCCAGCAGCCCTGGACCCATTTACGAGCAGTGCTTC CASSPGPIYEQCF
NA 16 NA TRBJ2-7 TRBV7-9 TGTGCCAGCAGCCCTAGGGACATAATTGACTCCTACGAGCAGTACTTC CASSPRDIIDSYEQYF
TRBD1 13 few TRBJ2-7 TRBV6-5 TGTGCCAGCAGTCGGCGGACAGGGATGGAGCAGTACTTC CASSRRTGMEQYF
NA 15 few TRBJ2-5 TRBV9 TGTGCCAGCAGCGCGGGACTGGGGAACCAAGAGACCCAGTACTTC CASSAGLGNQETQYF
NA 12 many TRBJ2-3 TRBV5-4 TGTGCCAGCAGCTTGTTCACAGATACGCAGTATTTT CASSLFTDTQYF